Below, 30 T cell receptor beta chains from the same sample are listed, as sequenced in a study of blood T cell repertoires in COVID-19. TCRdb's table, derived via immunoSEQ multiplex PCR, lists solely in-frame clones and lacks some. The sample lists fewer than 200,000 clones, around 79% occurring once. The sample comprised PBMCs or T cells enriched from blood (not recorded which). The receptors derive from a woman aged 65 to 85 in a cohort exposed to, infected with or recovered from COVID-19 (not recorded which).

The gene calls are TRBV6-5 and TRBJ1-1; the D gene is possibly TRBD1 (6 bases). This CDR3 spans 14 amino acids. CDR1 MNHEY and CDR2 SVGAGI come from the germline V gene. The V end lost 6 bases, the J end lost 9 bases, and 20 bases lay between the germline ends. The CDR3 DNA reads TGTGCCAGCAGGAGGGGGTGGTTGGGATTTAAAGCTTTCTTT. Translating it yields CASRRGWLGFKAFF.

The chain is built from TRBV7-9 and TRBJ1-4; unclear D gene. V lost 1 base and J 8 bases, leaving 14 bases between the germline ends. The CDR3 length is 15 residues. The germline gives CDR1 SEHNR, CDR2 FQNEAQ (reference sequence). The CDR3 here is CASSLEGRLKEKLFF. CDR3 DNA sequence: TGTGCCAGCAGCTTAGAAGGCAGGCTAAAGGAAAAACTGTTTTTT.

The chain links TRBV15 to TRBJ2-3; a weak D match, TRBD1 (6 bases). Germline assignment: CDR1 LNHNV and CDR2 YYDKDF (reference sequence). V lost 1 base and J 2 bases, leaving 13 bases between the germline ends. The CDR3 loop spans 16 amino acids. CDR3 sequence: CATSRGMAGDTDTQYF. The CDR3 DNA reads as TGTGCCACCAGCAGAGGCATGGCAGGGGACACAGATACGCAGTATTTT.

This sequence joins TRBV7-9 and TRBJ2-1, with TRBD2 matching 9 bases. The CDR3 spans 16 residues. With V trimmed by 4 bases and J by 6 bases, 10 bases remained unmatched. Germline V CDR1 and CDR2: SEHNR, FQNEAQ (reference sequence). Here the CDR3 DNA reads TGTGCCAGCAGCTCTTCAGCGGGAGGCCAGGGCAATGAGCAGTTCTTC. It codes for CASSSSAGGQGNEQFF.

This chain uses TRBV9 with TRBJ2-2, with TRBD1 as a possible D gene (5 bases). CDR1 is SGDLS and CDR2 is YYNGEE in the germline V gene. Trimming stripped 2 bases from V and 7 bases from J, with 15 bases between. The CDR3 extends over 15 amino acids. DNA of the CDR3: TGTGCCAGCAGCGTTGAGAAGGGGCAAGGCGGGGAGCTGTTTTTT. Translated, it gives CASSVEKGQGGELFF.

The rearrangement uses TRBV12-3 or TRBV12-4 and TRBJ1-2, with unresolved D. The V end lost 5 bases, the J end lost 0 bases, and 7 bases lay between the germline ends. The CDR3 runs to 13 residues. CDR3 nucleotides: TGTGCCAGCAGTAGCGTCACTAACTATGGCTACACCTTC. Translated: CASSSVTNYGYTF.

CDR3 nucleotides: TGTGCCAGCAGTCAAGGACAGGGAGGTCCAGACTACACCTTC. It is translated as CASSQGQGGPDYTF. V usage is TRBV7-2 and J usage is TRBJ1-2, with 8 bases aligning to TRBD1. This CDR3 region has 14 residues. V shed 6 bases and J 10 bases; nucleotides not matched to a gene: 13. CDR1 is SGHTA and CDR2 is FQGNSA in the germline V gene.

CDR3 coding DNA: TGTGCCAGCAGCGACCATCGGGACTCCCCCACACATTCCTACAATGAGCAGTTCTTC. Its translation is CASSDHRDSPTHSYNEQFF. The chain carries TRBV9 and TRBJ2-1; weak D call: TRBD2 (6 bases). CDR1 is SGDLS and CDR2 is YYNGEE in the germline V gene. Trimming removed 3 bases from V and 1 base from J, with 23 bases in between. The CDR3 is 19 residues long.

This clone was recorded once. The CDR3 DNA reads as TGTGCCAGCAGTTCCACAGGGTTGTCTAATGAAAAACTGTTTTTT. This sequence encodes CASSSTGLSNEKLFF. The chain combines TRBV28 with TRBJ1-4; a weak D match, TRBD1 (6 bases). The V gene's germline CDR1 is MDHEN and CDR2 SYDVKM. CDR3 length: 15 residues. V lost 4 bases to trimming and J lost 3 bases, with 12 bases between them.

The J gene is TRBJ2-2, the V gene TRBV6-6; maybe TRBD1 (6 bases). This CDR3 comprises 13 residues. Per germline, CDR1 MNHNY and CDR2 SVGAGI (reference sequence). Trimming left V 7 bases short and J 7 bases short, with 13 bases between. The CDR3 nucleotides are TGTGCCAGCACCTTGGACAGTAACGGGGAGCTGTTTTTT. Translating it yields CASTLDSNGELFF.

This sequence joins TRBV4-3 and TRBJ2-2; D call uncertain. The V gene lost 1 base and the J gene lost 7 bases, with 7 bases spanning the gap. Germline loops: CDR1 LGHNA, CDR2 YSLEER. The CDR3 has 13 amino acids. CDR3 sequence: CASSQVASGELFF. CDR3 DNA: TGCGCCAGCAGCCAAGTCGCCAGCGGGGAGCTGTTTTTT.

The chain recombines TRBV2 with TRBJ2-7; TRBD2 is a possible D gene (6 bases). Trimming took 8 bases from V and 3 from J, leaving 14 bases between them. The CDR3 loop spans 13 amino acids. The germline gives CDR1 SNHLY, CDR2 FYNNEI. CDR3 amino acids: CASHSGTDYEQYF. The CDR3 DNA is TGTGCCAGCCACTCCGGGACTGACTACGAGCAGTACTTC.

CDR3 sequence reads: CATSDLDVRSGRPSDEQYF. The DNA of the CDR3 is TGTGCCACCAGTGACTTAGATGTGCGTAGCGGGAGGCCGTCGGACGAGCAGTACTTC. The gene calls are TRBV24-1 and TRBJ2-7; 10 nucleotides match TRBD2. V trimming: 4 bases; J trimming: 5 bases; junction bases outside the gene matches: 19. Germline V gives CDR1 KGHDR, CDR2 SFDVKD. The length of the CDR3 is 19 residues.

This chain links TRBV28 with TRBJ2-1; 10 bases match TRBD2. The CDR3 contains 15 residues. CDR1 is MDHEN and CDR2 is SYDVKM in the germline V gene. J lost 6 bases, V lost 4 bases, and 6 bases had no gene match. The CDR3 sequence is CASSSGTSVPNEQFF. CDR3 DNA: TGTGCCAGCAGTTCCGGGACTAGCGTACCCAATGAGCAGTTCTTC.

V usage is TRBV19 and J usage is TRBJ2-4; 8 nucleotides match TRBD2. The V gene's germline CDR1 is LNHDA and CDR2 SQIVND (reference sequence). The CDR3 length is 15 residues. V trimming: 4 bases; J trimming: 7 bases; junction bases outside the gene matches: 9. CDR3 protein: CASSNSGILRNIQYF. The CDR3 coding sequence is TGTGCCAGTAGTAATAGCGGGATCTTGCGGAACATTCAGTACTTC.

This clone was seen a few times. CDR3 nucleotides: TGTGCCAGCAGGACTAGCGGGAGCTCCTACGAGCAGTACTTC. It translates to CASRTSGSSYEQYF. V usage is TRBV6-5 and J usage is TRBJ2-7, with TRBD2 matching 12 bases. Germline assignment: CDR1 MNHEY and CDR2 SVGAGI. The CDR3 totals 14 residues. Germline trimming cut 6 bases from V and 0 bases from J; bases unmatched to any gene: 0.

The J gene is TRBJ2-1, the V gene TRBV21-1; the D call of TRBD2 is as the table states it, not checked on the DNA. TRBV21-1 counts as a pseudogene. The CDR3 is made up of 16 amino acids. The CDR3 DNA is TGTGCCAGCATCCCCCCAGGGGTAGCGGGTTGCAATGAGCAGTTCTTC. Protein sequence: CASIPPGVAGCNEQFF.

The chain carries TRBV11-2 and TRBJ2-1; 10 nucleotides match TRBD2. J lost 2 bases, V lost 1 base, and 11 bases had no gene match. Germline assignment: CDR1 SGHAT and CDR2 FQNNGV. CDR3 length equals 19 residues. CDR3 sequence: CASSLGRDKSGRAYNEQFF. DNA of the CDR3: TGTGCCAGCAGCTTAGGCCGGGACAAGAGCGGGAGGGCCTACAATGAGCAGTTCTTC.

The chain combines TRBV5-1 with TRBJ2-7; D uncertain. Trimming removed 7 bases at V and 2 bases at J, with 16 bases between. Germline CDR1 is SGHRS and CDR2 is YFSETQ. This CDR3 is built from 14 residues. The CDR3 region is CASHLPDSTYEQYF. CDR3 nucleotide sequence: TGCGCCAGCCATCTTCCCGACTCTACCTACGAGCAGTACTTC.

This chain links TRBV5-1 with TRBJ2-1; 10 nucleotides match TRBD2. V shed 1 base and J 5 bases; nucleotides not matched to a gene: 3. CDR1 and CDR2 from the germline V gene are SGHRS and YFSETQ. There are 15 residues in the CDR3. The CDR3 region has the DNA TGCGCCAGCAGCTTGTCTAGCGGGAGTGACAATGAGCAGTTCTTC. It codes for CASSLSSGSDNEQFF.

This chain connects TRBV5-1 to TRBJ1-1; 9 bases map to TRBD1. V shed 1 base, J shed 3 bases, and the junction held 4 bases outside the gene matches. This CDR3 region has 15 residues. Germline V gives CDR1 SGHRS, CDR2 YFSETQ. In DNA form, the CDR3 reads TGCGCCAGCAGCTTGCCCTGGACAGGGGACACTGAAGCTTTCTTT. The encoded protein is CASSLPWTGDTEAFF.

CDR3 in DNA: TGTGCTAGTGGTCCTACAGGGGTGGAGACCCAGTACTTC. It encodes CASGPTGVETQYF. The J gene is TRBJ2-5, the V gene TRBV12-5; 7 nucleotides match TRBD1. Per the germline V gene, CDR1 is LGHNT and CDR2 is FRNRAP. V was clipped by 5 bases and J by 5 bases; unmatched bases: 5. The CDR3 loop spans 13 amino acids.

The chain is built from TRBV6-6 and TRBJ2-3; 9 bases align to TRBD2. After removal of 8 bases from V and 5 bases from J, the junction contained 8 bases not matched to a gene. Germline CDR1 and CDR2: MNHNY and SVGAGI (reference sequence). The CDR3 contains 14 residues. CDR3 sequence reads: CASLSGRWGDTQYF. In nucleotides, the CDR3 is TGTGCCAGCCTAAGCGGGAGGTGGGGAGATACGCAGTATTTT.

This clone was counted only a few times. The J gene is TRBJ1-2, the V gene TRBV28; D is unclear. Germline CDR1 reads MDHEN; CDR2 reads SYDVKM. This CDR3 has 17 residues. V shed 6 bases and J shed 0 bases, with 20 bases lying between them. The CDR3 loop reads CASRLSGRERANYGYTF. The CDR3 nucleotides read TGTGCCAGCAGGCTCTCCGGGAGGGAGCGAGCTAACTATGGCTACACCTTC.

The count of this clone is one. CDR3 amino acids: CASSIAISGANVLTF. Here the CDR3 DNA reads TGTGCCAGTAGTATAGCCATCTCTGGGGCCAACGTCCTGACTTTC. V usage is TRBV19 and J usage is TRBJ2-6; D unclear. The CDR3 contains 15 residues. Germline values: CDR1 LNHDA, CDR2 SQIVND (reference sequence). The V gene lost 1 base and the J gene lost 0 bases, with 4 bases spanning the gap.

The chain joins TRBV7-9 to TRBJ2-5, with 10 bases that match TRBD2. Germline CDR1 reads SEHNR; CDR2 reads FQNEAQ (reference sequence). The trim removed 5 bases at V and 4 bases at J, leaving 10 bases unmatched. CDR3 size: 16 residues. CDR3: CASSVGPSGRLETQYF. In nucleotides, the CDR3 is TGTGCCAGCAGCGTGGGGCCTAGCGGGAGATTAGAGACCCAGTACTTC.

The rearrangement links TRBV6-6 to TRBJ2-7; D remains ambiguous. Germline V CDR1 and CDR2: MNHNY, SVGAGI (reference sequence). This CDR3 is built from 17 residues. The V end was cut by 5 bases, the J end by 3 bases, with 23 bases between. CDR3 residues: CASSHRVGTNLDYEQYF. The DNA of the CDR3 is TGTGCCAGCAGTCACCGGGTGGGTACAAATCTGGACTACGAGCAGTACTTC.

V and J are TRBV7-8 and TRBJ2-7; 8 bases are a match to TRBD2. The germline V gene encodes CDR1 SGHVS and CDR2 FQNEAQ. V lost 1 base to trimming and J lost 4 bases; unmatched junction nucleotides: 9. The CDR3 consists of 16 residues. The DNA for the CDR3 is TGTGCCAGCAGCTTAGGAGGGACTAGAGTCCCGTACGAGCAGTACTTC. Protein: CASSLGGTRVPYEQYF.

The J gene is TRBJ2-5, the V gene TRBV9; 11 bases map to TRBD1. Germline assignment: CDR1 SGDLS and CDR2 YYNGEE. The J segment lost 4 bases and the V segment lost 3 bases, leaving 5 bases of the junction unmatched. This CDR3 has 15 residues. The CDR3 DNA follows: TGTGCCAGCAGCGGGACAGGGGGCTTGGGAGAGACCCAGTACTTC. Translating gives CASSGTGGLGETQYF.

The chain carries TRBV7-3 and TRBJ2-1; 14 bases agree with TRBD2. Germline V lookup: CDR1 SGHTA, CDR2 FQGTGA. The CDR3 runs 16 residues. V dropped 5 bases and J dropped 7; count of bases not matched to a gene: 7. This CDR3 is CASSPRTSGRTNEQFF. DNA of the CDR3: TGTGCCAGCAGCCCCAGGACTAGCGGGAGGACTAATGAGCAGTTCTTC.